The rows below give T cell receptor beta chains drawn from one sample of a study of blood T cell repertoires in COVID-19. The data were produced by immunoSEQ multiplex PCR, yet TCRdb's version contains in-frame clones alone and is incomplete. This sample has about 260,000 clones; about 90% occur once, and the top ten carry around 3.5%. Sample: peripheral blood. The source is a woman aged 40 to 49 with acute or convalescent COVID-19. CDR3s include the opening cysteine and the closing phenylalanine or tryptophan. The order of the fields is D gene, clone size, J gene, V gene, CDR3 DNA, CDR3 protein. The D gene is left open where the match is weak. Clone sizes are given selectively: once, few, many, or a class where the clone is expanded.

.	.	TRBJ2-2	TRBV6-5	TGTGCCAGCAGCTCACTTAGCGACACCGGGGAGCTGTTTTTT	CASSSLSDTGELFF
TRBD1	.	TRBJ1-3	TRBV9	TGTGCCAGCAGCGTAACCGGGACAGGGGGAAACACCATATATTTT	CASSVTGTGGNTIYF
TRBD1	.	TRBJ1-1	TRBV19	TGTGCCAGTAGCCAAATCAGGGGGTCAAGAGACACTGAAGCTTTCTTT	CASSQIRGSRDTEAFF
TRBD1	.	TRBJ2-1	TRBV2	TGTGCCAGCAGTCGGGGACAGTACCGGGGAAATGAGCAGTTCTTC	CASSRGQYRGNEQFF
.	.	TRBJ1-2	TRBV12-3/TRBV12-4	TGTGCCAGCAAGGCGGGGGAAGGAGGCTACACCTTC	CASKAGEGGYTF
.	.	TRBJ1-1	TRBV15	TGTGCCACCAGGGGTCCTGCTAGGCAAGCTTTCTTT	CATRGPARQAFF
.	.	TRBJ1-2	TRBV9	TGTGCCAGCAGCGGAACGAAGTCCTCCTACGGCTACACCTTC	CASSGTKSSYGYTF
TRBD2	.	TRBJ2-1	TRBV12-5	TGTGCTAGTGGTTTGGTACTCTCTAGCGGGGGGGCCGGTTTAGAGCAGTTCTTC	CASGLVLSSGGAGLEQFF
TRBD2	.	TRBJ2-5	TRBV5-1	TGCGCCAGCAGCTTCCTGTCGGGACTATCCGTCGAGACCCAGTACTTC	CASSFLSGLSVETQYF
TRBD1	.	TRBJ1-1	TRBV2	TGTGCTGACAGGGTGAACACTGAAGCTTTCTTT	CADRVNTEAFF
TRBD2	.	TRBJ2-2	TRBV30	TGTGCCTGGAGATCGGGGGGGCCCGGGGAGCTGTTTTTT	CAWRSGGPGELFF
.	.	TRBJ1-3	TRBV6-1	TGTGCCAGCAGTGAACCATCTAGCCATAGGTCCATATATTTT	CASSEPSSHRSIYF
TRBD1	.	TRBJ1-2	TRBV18	TGTGCCAGCTCACACCCTATCTCTCCGGGACAGGGGGTCGACTATGGCTACACCTTC	CASSHPISPGQGVDYGYTF
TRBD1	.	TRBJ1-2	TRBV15	TGTGCCACCAGCAGAGGAGTTGGACAGGGACAGTATGGCTACACCTTC	CATSRGVGQGQYGYTF
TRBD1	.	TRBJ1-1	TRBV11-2	TGTGCCAGCAGCTACGGGACAGGGGATACTGAAGCTTTCTTT	CASSYGTGDTEAFF
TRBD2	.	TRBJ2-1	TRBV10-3	TGTGCCACCAGACTAGCGGGGGACGATGAGCAGTTCTTC	CATRLAGDDEQFF
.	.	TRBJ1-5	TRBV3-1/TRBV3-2	TGTGCCAGCAGCCAAGATAGTGATCAGCCCCAGCATTTT	CASSQDSDQPQHF
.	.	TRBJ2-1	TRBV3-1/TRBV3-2	TGTGCCAGCAGCCAGGGTTTAGCTGAGCAGTTCTTC	CASSQGLAEQFF
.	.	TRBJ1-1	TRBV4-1	TGCGCCAGCAGCCAAGACAGGGTTTGGACTGAAGCTTTCTTT	CASSQDRVWTEAFF
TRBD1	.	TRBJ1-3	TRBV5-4	TGTGCCAGCAGCCCAGAGGGGGCAGGGGGAAACACCATATATTTT	CASSPEGAGGNTIYF
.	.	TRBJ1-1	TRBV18	TGTGCCAGCTCACCAAGAAGCGGAGCTCGGAACACTGAAGCTTTCTTT	CASSPRSGARNTEAFF
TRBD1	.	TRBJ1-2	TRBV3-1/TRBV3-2	TGTGCCAGCAGCCAAGACCCTCGGCGGAAACAGGGGTTCTATGGCTACACCTTC	CASSQDPRRKQGFYGYTF
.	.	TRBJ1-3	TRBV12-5	TGTGCTAGTGGTTTGGTACTTTCCGGCAGGCCCTCTGGAAACACCATATATTTT	CASGLVLSGRPSGNTIYF
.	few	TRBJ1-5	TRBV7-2	TGTGCCAGCAGCTACCAGGGTAGCAATCAGCCCCAGCATTTT	CASSYQGSNQPQHF
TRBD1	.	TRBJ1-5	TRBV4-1	TGCGCCAGCAGCCAAGAAGGGACAGTGTATCAGCCCCAGCATTTT	CASSQEGTVYQPQHF
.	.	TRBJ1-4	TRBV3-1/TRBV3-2	TGTGCCAGCAGCCAGAGATCGATTAATGAAAAACTGTTTTTT	CASSQRSINEKLFF
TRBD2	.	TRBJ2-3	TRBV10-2	TGCGCCAGCAGTGTGACTAGCGGGGGGCTACCGGCCACAGATACGCAGTATTTT	CASSVTSGGLPATDTQYF
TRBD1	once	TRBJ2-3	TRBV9	TGTGCCAGCAGCCCGAGGGGGGACAGGGTTTTAGATACGCAGTATTTT	CASSPRGDRVLDTQYF
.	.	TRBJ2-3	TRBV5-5	TGTGCCAGCAGCTTAGATCCCAGGAGGACAGATACGCAGTATTTT	CASSLDPRRTDTQYF
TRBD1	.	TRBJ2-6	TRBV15	TGTGCCACCAGCATTGACAGGGCCGTCGGGGCCAACGTCCTGACTTTC	CATSIDRAVGANVLTF
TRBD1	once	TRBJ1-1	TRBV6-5	TGTGCCAGCAGTTGGGCGGGACAGGTAAACACTGAAGCTTTCTTT	CASSWAGQVNTEAFF
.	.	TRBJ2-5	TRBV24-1	TGTGCCACCAGTGATCCCAACAGGGGAGGAGAGACCCAGTACTTC	CATSDPNRGGETQYF
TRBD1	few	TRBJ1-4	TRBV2	TGTGCCAGCAGTCTAACAGGGGGCCTGAGTGAAAAACTGTTTTTT	CASSLTGGLSEKLFF
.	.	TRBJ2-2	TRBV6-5	TGTGCCAGCAACCTTCAGGGTTCCACCGGGGAGCTGTTTTTT	CASNLQGSTGELFF
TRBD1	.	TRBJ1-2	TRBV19	TGTGCCAGTAGTACGATACAGGGGGCAAGCTATGGCTACACCTTC	CASSTIQGASYGYTF
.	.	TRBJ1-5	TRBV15	TGTGCCACCAGCAGAGGGTCCGGGCAGCCCCAGCATTTT	CATSRGSGQPQHF
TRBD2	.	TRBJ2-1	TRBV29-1	TGCAGCGTTGAGGGGACTAGCGGGGGGTGGTCCTACAATGAGCAGTTCTTC	CSVEGTSGGWSYNEQFF
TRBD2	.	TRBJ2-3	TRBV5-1	TGCGCCAGCAGCCATGGGACTAGCCACGAAAGGGCAGATACGCAGTATTTT	CASSHGTSHERADTQYF
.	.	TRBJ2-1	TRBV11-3	TGTGCCAGCAGCCCAGGGGGGTCGCTCTACAATGAGCAGTTCTTC	CASSPGGSLYNEQFF